The T cell receptor (beta chain) described here comes from a study of lymphopenia after photon versus proton radiotherapy. Study results and caveats: A bigger post-nadir fall in TCR diversity correlated inversely with survival time in deceased patients. Under photons, naive T cells and diversity fell while effector/memory populations rose. Post-nadir diversity loss with photons came from oligoclonal expansion, particularly CD8+ Temra cells. Only patients who died were analyzed for survival; proton advantage is unproven.

Repertoires were generated with immunoSEQ multiplex PCR, while TCRdb's copy carries only in-frame clones and drops some. This table has 7,400 or so clones, approximately 90% appearing once. Of note for this clone: No antigen is known for it.

V trimming: 6 bases; J trimming: 5 bases; junction bases outside the gene matches: 4. Germline V gives CDR1 MNHEY, CDR2 SMNVEV (reference sequence). The CDR3 is 14 residues long. Sequencing was performed on peripheral blood, taken from a patient treated with photon-based radiotherapy. V is TRBV27 and J is TRBJ2-5; 12 bases align to TRBD2. This sequence was found in a woman between 65 and 79 years old with pancreatic cancer. The CDR3 nucleotides read TGTGCCAGCAGGCGGACTAGCGGGACTGAGACCCAGTACTTC. It specifies CASRRTSGTETQYF.